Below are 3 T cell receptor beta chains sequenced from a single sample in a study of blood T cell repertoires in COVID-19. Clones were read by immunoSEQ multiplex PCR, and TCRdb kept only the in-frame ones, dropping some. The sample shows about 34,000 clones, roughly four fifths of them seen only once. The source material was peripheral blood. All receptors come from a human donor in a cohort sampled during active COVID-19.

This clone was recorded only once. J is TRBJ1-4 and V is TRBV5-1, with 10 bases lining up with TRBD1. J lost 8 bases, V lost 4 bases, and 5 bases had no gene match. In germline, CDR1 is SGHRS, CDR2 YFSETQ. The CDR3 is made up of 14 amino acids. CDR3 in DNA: TGCGCCAGCAGCCAGGGACAGGGGAAGGAAAAACTGTTTTTT. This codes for CASSQGQGKEKLFF.

In nucleotides, the CDR3 is TGTGCCAGCAGACGTGAGAGGGGAGGCAATTACGAGCAGTACTTC. It specifies CASRRERGGNYEQYF. This sequence joins TRBV28 and TRBJ2-7; possibly TRBD2 for D (6 bases). V lost 6 bases to trimming and J lost 4 bases, with 19 bases between them. In germline, CDR1 is MDHEN, CDR2 SYDVKM. This CDR3 contains 15 residues.

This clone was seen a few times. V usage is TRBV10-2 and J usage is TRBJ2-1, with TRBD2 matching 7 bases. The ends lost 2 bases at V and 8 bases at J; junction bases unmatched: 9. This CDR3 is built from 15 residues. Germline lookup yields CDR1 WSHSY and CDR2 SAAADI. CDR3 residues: CASSEPGGSTYEQFF. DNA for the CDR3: TGCGCCAGCAGTGAGCCCGGGGGGTCAACGTATGAGCAGTTCTTC.